These T cell receptor beta chains were read from a single sample in a study of blood T cell repertoires in COVID-19. Sequenced by immunoSEQ multiplex PCR; TCRdb stores in-frame clones only, minus some. The sample includes roughly 300,000 clones, about nine tenths of them seen just once. The sequencing sample was made of peripheral blood. The receptors derive from a woman in her thirties or forties who had recovered from COVID-19. Both conserved end residues are part of each CDR3. Fields, in order: V gene, D gene, clone size, J gene, CDR3 DNA, CDR3 protein. The D gene is left open where the match is weak. A clone size is listed for some rows: how often the clone was seen (once, few, many), or a class if it is expanded.

TRBV9,TRBD1,-,TRBJ2-3,TGTGCCAGCAGCGTAACCCCCGGGACAGGGGGCACAGATACGCAGTATTTT,CASSVTPGTGGTDTQYF
TRBV7-2,TRBD1,-,TRBJ2-7,TGTGCCAGCAGTCGCATGGGACAGGGGGCTCAAGAGCAGTACTTC,CASSRMGQGAQEQYF
TRBV3-1/TRBV3-2,-,-,TRBJ2-1,TGTGCCAGCAGCCAGGGCCAAAGCTCCTACAATGAGCAGTTCTTC,CASSQGQSSYNEQFF
TRBV5-4,TRBD1,-,TRBJ2-7,TGTGCCAGCAGCCTACGGACAGGCTACGAGCAGTACTTC,CASSLRTGYEQYF
TRBV5-1,TRBD1,-,TRBJ1-6,TGCGCCAGCAGCTGGGGACAGGGGAATTCACCCCTCCACTTT,CASSWGQGNSPLHF
TRBV18,-,-,TRBJ2-3,TGTGCCAGCTCACCCCGACTGGGGCCAGATACGCAGTATTTT,CASSPRLGPDTQYF
TRBV7-2,-,-,TRBJ2-7,TGTGCCAGCAGCTACTCGGAGGGCGAGCAGTACTTC,CASSYSEGEQYF
TRBV7-9,-,-,TRBJ1-2,TGTGCCAGCAGCCGAGGCGGATCCTATGGCTACACCTTC,CASSRGGSYGYTF
TRBV11-2,-,once,TRBJ2-1,TGTGCCAGCAGCTTAGTAGGGGCGGTGGAGTTCTTC,CASSLVGAVEFF
TRBV10-3,TRBD1,-,TRBJ1-1,TGTGCCATCAGTGGGACTTCGCGGGACAGGGTGGGTGAAGCTTTCTTT,CAISGTSRDRVGEAFF
TRBV6-1,TRBD2,-,TRBJ2-3,TGTGCCAGCAGTGAAAAAGGGGGTAGCGGGGGTCCTCGAGGCACAGATACGCAGTATTTT,CASSEKGGSGGPRGTDTQYF
TRBV19,-,-,TRBJ1-5,TGTGCCAGTAGTATTAGGTACAGGGAAGGGAGCAATCAGCCCCAGCATTTT,CASSIRYREGSNQPQHF
TRBV7-2,-,-,TRBJ1-6,TGTGCCAGCAGCTTAGTCGCCAGTAATTCACCCCTCCACTTT,CASSLVASNSPLHF
TRBV30,-,-,TRBJ1-5,TGTGCCTGGACCCCAGGGCGGGAGAATCAGCCCCAGCATTTT,CAWTPGRENQPQHF
TRBV13,TRBD1,-,TRBJ2-1,TGTGCCAGTCACACAGGGGGCGCGGGATACAATGAGCAGTTCTTC,CASHTGGAGYNEQFF
TRBV6-2/TRBV6-3,TRBD2,-,TRBJ2-5,TGTGCCAGCAGTTACACGGCGGGGCTAGCGGGGGAAGGAGGGGAGACCCAGTACTTC,CASSYTAGLAGEGGETQYF
TRBV7-6,-,-,TRBJ1-5,TGTGCCAGCAGCTTGGGGGGAGGGAGCAATCAGCCCCAGCATTTT,CASSLGGGSNQPQHF
TRBV10-3,TRBD1,-,TRBJ2-6,TGTGCCATCACACCCGGACAGGGGGCACGTGGGGCCAACGTCCTGACTTTC,CAITPGQGARGANVLTF
TRBV5-6,-,-,TRBJ1-3,TGTGCCAGCAGCCTATTTGGGGGGTCTGGAAACACCATATATTTT,CASSLFGGSGNTIYF
TRBV6-5,-,-,TRBJ2-7,TGTGCCAGCAGTTATAGGTGGGACATAATTAGCGAGCAGTACTTC,CASSYRWDIISEQYF
TRBV18,-,-,TRBJ1-2,TGTGCCAGCTCACCACCGTCAGGGCCCTATGGCTACACCTTC,CASSPPSGPYGYTF
TRBV9,-,once,TRBJ1-5,TGTGCCTCGGGGGAGAGTCAGCCCCAGCATTTT,CASGESQPQHF
TRBV28,-,-,TRBJ2-1,TGTGCCAGCAAGAAAACCTGGACAGTGTACAATGAGCAGTTCTTC,CASKKTWTVYNEQFF
TRBV5-4,-,-,TRBJ2-7,TGTGCCAGCAGCTTGGGAGGGACATACGAGGGCGAGCAGTACTTC,CASSLGGTYEGEQYF
TRBV7-9,TRBD2,few,TRBJ2-1,TGTGCCAGCAGCTTAAGTCTAGCGGGTTCCTACAATGAGCAGTTCTTC,CASSLSLAGSYNEQFF
TRBV6-6,TRBD2,-,TRBJ2-1,TGTGCCAGCAGTCCCTTCGTAGCGGGGGGGCCCGGTGAGCAGTTCTTC,CASSPFVAGGPGEQFF
TRBV7-2,-,-,TRBJ1-6,TGTGCCAGCAGCTCCCTGTTTTGGGCCGGAAATTCACCCCTCCACTTT,CASSSLFWAGNSPLHF
TRBV29-1,TRBD1,-,TRBJ2-1,TGCAGCGCGAGCCGGGACAGGGGCTACAATGAGCAGTTCTTC,CSASRDRGYNEQFF